This T cell receptor (beta chain) was documented in a study of cytomegalovirus exposure and HLA in healthy donors (dated by TCRdb to 2016 to 2017). In terms of the full investigation: According to a later analysis, one platform produced both the roughly 120 validation repertoires and the approximately 660 repertoires of the first cohort. To predict cytomegalovirus infection status, the study brought together high-throughput TCR immunosequencing, statistical association of individual TCRs with disease status, and machine learning. In addition to the first cohort of several hundred subjects, a separate validation cohort of 120 different subjects was used. The study aimed to test whether cataloging public T cell receptors could reveal signatures of past pathogen exposure. Overall study outcomes, separate from this receptor: The study gave a list of about 170 TCR beta chains associated with cytomegalovirus. In vitro tests confirmed that a few of the cytomegalovirus-associated TCR beta chains recognize cytomegalovirus antigens. A later analysis found that TCRs clustered in the first cohort also tended to co-occur in the 120 validation repertoires, with approximately 95% of cluster scores above 0. Across donors, most TCR sequences were observed very rarely, whereas some public TCRs were present in many individuals. The authors suggested that the approach could potentially be extended to other disease states and immunological phenotypes. The classifier was reported to diagnose cytomegalovirus status with high specificity and sensitivity in both the original cohort and the validation cohort. All 110 or so repertoires were used to score co-occurrence in the validation cohort in a later analysis, because that analysis had no HLA typing for the cohort.

The germline V gene specifies SGDLS as CDR1 and YYNGEE as CDR2. V and J are truncated by 1 base and 11 bases respectively, leaving an intervening sequence of 13 bases. Including the terminal cysteine and phenylalanine, the CDR3 comprises 14 residues. Kept here is only the CDR3 DNA, which spans 42 bases and is read in frame from base 1. As regards this clone: The clone's antigen remains unknown. No base-level quality is on record; no much larger clone is a single base apart.

Separate from the roughly 650-subject first cohort, the validation cohort of about 130 subjects was the group to which the donors belonged. Receptor amplification or capture employed the immunoSEQ multiplex PCR assay. The study's own analysis went as follows. A statistical classification framework was built to diagnose cytomegalovirus status from the catalog of TCR beta chain sequences. Here the immuneACCESS table is served through TCRdb, limited to in-frame sequences with V and J called. Missing clones are a known gap in these copies; in checked studies unresolved V genes cover under half, and the rest lacks a known reason. For V, J and clone size, that table is used; D and trimming come from the DNA. The sample has 200,000 or so clones on record, under 95% of them singletons. The ten most abundant clones make up about 0.95% of the sample.

The sequenced sample was PBMCs. Recombination connected TRBV9 to TRBJ1-6; no confident D gene assignment can be made. The source of this sequence is a woman younger than 35 in good health and CMV-seronegative. The nucleotides read TGTGCCAGCAGCGTAACTATCCAGAATGCACCCCTCCACTTT. Its amino acids are CASSVTIQNAPLHF.